One and the same sample provided the 9 T cell receptor beta chains below, sequenced in a study of T cells in Graves' hyperthyroidism and ophthalmopathy. Amplification yielded TCR beta CDR3 regions, with RNA transcripts as the source. The TCR CDR3 first-round RT-PCR relied on the HTBI primer set. One entry per CDR3 protein results from TCRdb running MiXCR on the multiplex PCR reads. The sample lists about 500,000 distinct CDR3 sequences, 15% to 20% occurring once. Sequenced: blood. The receptors stem from a woman younger than 35 with Graves' ophthalmopathy.

As for this clonotype: Possible read error: a much larger clone is one base away. The rearrangement links TRBV11-2 to TRBJ2-7; TRBD2 matches 7 bases. V lost 3 bases, J lost 5 bases, and 7 bases stayed unmatched. CDR3 length: 14 residues. Germline assignment: CDR1 SGHAT and CDR2 FQNNGV. In DNA form, the CDR3 reads TGTGCCAGCAGCTTCCTAGCGGTGGCCCACGAGCAGTACTTC. It encodes CASSFLAVAHEQYF.

The CDR3 sequence: CASSRAGTSDSYEQYF. DNA for the CDR3: TGTGCCAGCAGCCGTGCCGGGACTAGCGACTCCTACGAGCAGTACTTC. V gene TRBV4-2 combines with J gene TRBJ2-7, with 10 nucleotides matching TRBD2. This CDR3 spans 16 amino acids. V lost 4 bases to trimming and J lost 0 bases; unmatched junction nucleotides: 6. Germline-derived CDR1 and CDR2 are LGHNA and YNFKEQ.

This clonotype was seen ten or more times. This rearrangement joins TRBV11-2 to TRBJ2-3; 9 nucleotides agree with TRBD1. V lost 0 bases to trimming and J lost 1 base; unmatched junction nucleotides: 8. From germline, CDR1 is SGHAT and CDR2 FQNNGV. The CDR3 sequence is 18 residues long. The CDR3 loop reads CASSLEVPDRGRTDTQYF. In DNA form, the CDR3 reads TGTGCCAGCAGCTTAGAGGTCCCGGACAGGGGCCGCACAGATACGCAGTATTTT.

In this sample, this clonotype turned up many times. The V call is TRBV7-9, the J call TRBJ1-5; D is unresolved. V was clipped by 4 bases and J by 1 base, with 5 bases between them. This CDR3 contains 13 residues. Looked up from germline, CDR1 is SEHNR and CDR2 is FQNEAQ (reference sequence). DNA of the CDR3: TGTGCCAGCAGCTCCAACAGCAATCAGCCCCAGCATTTT. This sequence encodes CASSSNSNQPQHF.

In its sample, this clonotype was seen many times. The chain couples TRBV11-2 to TRBJ2-1; 8 nucleotides align to TRBD1. CDR1 and CDR2 from the germline V gene are SGHAT and FQNNGV. This CDR3 is built from 16 residues. V lost 7 bases, J lost 6 bases, and 14 bases stayed unmatched. In DNA form, the CDR3 reads TGTGCCAGCATCCTACATCACGACAGGGGAGTCAATGAGCAGTTCTTC. It specifies CASILHHDRGVNEQFF.

This clonotype showed up many times. This chain connects TRBV7-3 to TRBJ1-1; D remains unclear. V was pared by 1 base and J by 4 bases, with 16 bases between. The V gene's germline CDR1 is SGHTA and CDR2 FQGTGA. This CDR3 spans 16 amino acids. The CDR3 coding sequence is TGTGCCAGCAGCTTAAACCCCTCGCTATCGACCACTGAAGCTTTCTTT. Amino acids: CASSLNPSLSTTEAFF.

There are a few counts of this clonotype. The V gene is TRBV7-2, the J gene TRBJ1-3; TRBD1 aligns across 8 bases. Germline assignment: CDR1 SGHTA and CDR2 FQGNSA. Losses at the gene ends were 5 bases for V and 2 bases for J; bases not matched to a gene: 8. CDR3 length: 16 residues. The CDR3 reads CASSPETGEAGNTIYF. CDR3 DNA sequence: TGTGCCAGCAGCCCCGAGACAGGGGAGGCTGGAAACACCATATATTTT.

This clonotype was observed at least ten times. V gene TRBV20-1 combines with J gene TRBJ1-2; 7 bases match TRBD1. V trimming: 5 bases; J trimming: 3 bases; junction bases outside the gene matches: 6. The CDR3 has 13 amino acids. Germline loops: CDR1 DFQATT, CDR2 SNEGSKA (reference sequence). CDR3 bases: TGCAGTGCTCCACCCACAGGGGACTATGGCTACACCTTC. Translation: CSAPPTGDYGYTF.

This clonotype was counted ten times or more. J is TRBJ1-1 and V is TRBV30; 7 bases fit TRBD1. Germline trimming cut 1 base from V and 3 bases from J; bases unmatched to any gene: 2. Germline V gene data show CDR1 as GTSNPN and CDR2 as SVGIG (reference sequence). This CDR3 has 13 amino acids. The CDR3 DNA is TGTGCCTGGAGTGGGGACAGTTACACTGAAGCTTTCTTT. Translation gives CAWSGDSYTEAFF.